A single sample is the source of the 20 T cell receptor beta chains below, sequenced in a study of shared clonotypes between healthy human individuals (dated by TCRdb to the early 2020s). Library creation used the immunoSEQ multiplex PCR assay. TCRdb took this table from immuneACCESS and kept in-frame rearrangements with V and J called. Such tables lack part of the clones; where checked against another copy, unresolved V genes explain under half of the gap, and the rest is unexplained. The sample contains roughly 700,000 clones, 74% of them found a single time. The ten largest clones take up over 1.5% of the sample. The sequenced sample was memory CD4+ T cells sorted from blood. The sample's cell subset or site label is to be understood as: CD45RA-negative fraction. These receptors were collected from a woman aged 25 to 39 in good health.

The J gene is TRBJ1-2, the V gene TRBV7-9, with D tentatively TRBD1 (5 bases). Trimming pared 1 base from V and 8 bases from J, leaving 17 bases between. In germline, CDR1 is SEHNR, CDR2 FQNEAQ (reference sequence). The CDR3 runs 15 residues. CDR3 sequence reads: CASSLGQGDTTGYTF. CDR3 nucleotides: TGTGCCAGCAGCTTAGGTCAGGGTGACACTACGGGCTACACCTTC.

The CDR3 spells CAWKAGWETQYF. The CDR3 coding sequence is TGTGCCTGGAAGGCTGGTTGGGAGACCCAGTACTTC. The rearrangement links TRBV30 to TRBJ2-5; unclear D gene. CDR1 is GTSNPN, CDR2 SVGIG, per germline (reference sequence). The CDR3 covers 12 residues. Trimming left V 4 bases short and J 5 bases short, with 11 bases between. The full variable domain, with the rest looked up from reference TRBV30 and TRBJ2-5, is SQTIHQWPATLVQPVGSPLSLECTVEGTSNPNLYWYRQAAGRGLQLLFYSVGIGQISSEVPQNLSASRPQDRQFILSSKKLLLSDSGFYLCAWKAGWETQYFGPGTRLLVL.

The genes are TRBV6-1 and TRBJ2-5, with TRBD2 matching 10 bases. This CDR3 is built from 15 residues. Germline V CDR1 and CDR2: MNHNS, SASEGT. The V segment lost 2 bases and the J segment 9 bases; nucleotides outside the gene matches: 9. Written as DNA, the CDR3 is TGTGCCAGCAGTGAAAGTGGTACAGCGGGAGGGGCCCAGTACTTC. Translating gives CASSESGTAGGAQYF.

The chain joins TRBV7-8 to TRBJ2-7; D is possibly TRBD1 or TRBD2 (5 bases each). Germline-derived CDR1 and CDR2 are SGHVS and FQNEAQ. V lost 1 base, J lost 0 bases, and 10 bases lay in between. The length of the CDR3 is 15 residues. The CDR3 loop reads CASSLVWGSSYEQYF. CDR3 DNA sequence: TGTGCCAGCAGCTTAGTGTGGGGGAGCTCCTACGAGCAGTACTTC.

The rearrangement links TRBV10-3 to TRBJ2-7; a weak D match, TRBD2 (6 bases). Germline CDR1 ENHRY, CDR2 SYGVKD. The CDR3 length is 13 residues. Between the trimmed V and J ends, which lost 9 bases and 6 bases, there was a span of 18 bases. Here the CDR3 DNA reads TGTGCCATTGAAGAGGGAGGCAGCCGCGAGCAGTACTTC. Translated: CAIEEGGSREQYF.

The rearrangement links TRBV5-1 to TRBJ2-5; D unclear. Trimming took 4 bases from V and 1 from J, leaving 11 bases between them. The CDR3 extends over 14 amino acids. Germline CDR1 and CDR2: SGHRS and YFSETQ. CDR3 protein: CASSPRTRQETQYF. The CDR3 DNA is TGCGCCAGCAGCCCCCGGACCCGCCAAGAGACCCAGTACTTC.

The chain has TRBV11-1 and TRBJ2-1, with D uncertain. With 5 bases removed from V and 7 bases from J, the gap between germline ends came to 12 bases. CDR1 is SGHAT and CDR2 is FQDESV in the germline V gene (reference sequence). CDR3 length: 13 amino acids. This CDR3 is CASSPLWTNEQFF. CDR3 sequence (DNA): TGTGCCAGCAGCCCCCTTTGGACGAATGAGCAGTTCTTC.

This chain links TRBV19 with TRBJ1-5; D gene uncertain. CDR1 is LNHDA and CDR2 is SQIVND in the germline V gene (reference sequence). Trimming cost V 4 bases and J 9 bases, with 22 bases left between them. This CDR3 is built from 16 residues. The CDR3 DNA reads as TGTGCCAGTAGTAACCGGACGTTTTTTGCTCCTGGGCCCCAGCATTTT. This gives the protein CASSNRTFFAPGPQHF.

The gene calls are TRBV6-5 and TRBJ2-5; 14 bases agree with TRBD2. TRBJ2-7 matches the DNA end more closely, so the J call is doubtful. The germline gives CDR1 MNHEY, CDR2 SVGAGI. CDR3 length equals 15 residues. CDR3 nucleotides: TGTGCCAGCAGTTACAGGACTAGCGGGAGGTACGAGCAGTACTTC. As protein: CASSYRTSGRYEQYF.

This clone was seen just once. V is TRBV6-5 and J is TRBJ1-2, with 9 bases fitting TRBD1. V gave up 8 bases and J gave up 7 bases; unmatched junction bases: 8. This CDR3 has 13 residues. Germline CDR1 and CDR2: MNHEY and SVGAGI. The CDR3 DNA sequence: TGTGCCAGCCCCTTGGGACAGGGCGCTGGCTACACCTTC. Amino acid sequence: CASPLGQGAGYTF.

This clone appeared once. The V and J genes are TRBV28 and TRBJ1-1; 10 bases map to TRBD1. CDR3 length equals 16 residues. Germline loops: CDR1 MDHEN, CDR2 SYDVKM. Trimming removed 5 bases from V and 1 base from J; junction bases left unmatched: 7. CDR3 loop: CASSRGTGVRNTEAFF. DNA of the CDR3: TGTGCCAGCAGTAGGGGGACAGGGGTACGGAACACTGAAGCTTTCTTT.

This clone was counted between two and nine times. The rearrangement links TRBV6-1 to TRBJ2-7; D gene uncertain. The CDR3 runs 11 residues. The ends were cut back, 6 bases at V and 4 bases at J, with 7 bases in the middle. Germline lookup yields CDR1 MNHNS and CDR2 SASEGT. The CDR3 is CASRGAYEQYF. For the CDR3, the DNA is TGTGCCAGCAGGGGTGCTTACGAGCAGTACTTC.

This clone was seen a handful of times. The J gene is TRBJ1-4, the V gene TRBV27; no firm D call. The CDR3 has 11 amino acids. CDR1 MNHEY and CDR2 SMNVEV come from the germline V gene (reference sequence). V lost 6 bases and J lost 4, with 3 bases in between. In DNA form, the CDR3 reads TGTGCCAGCAGAAATAATGAAAAACTGTTTTTT. It encodes CASRNNEKLFF.

The genes are TRBV5-1 and TRBJ2-1; 12 bases match TRBD2. The germline V gene encodes CDR1 SGHRS and CDR2 YFSETQ. The CDR3 extends over 16 amino acids. V lost 2 bases to trimming and J lost 7 bases; unmatched junction nucleotides: 7. Here the CDR3 DNA reads TGCGCCAGCAGCTTCGCCGGACTAGCGGGATGGAATGAGCAGTTCTTC. Protein sequence: CASSFAGLAGWNEQFF.

This sequence joins TRBV7-8 and TRBJ1-4; TRBD1 might be the D (5 bases). The germline V and J ends were trimmed by 3 bases and 8 bases, with 16 bases remaining between them. CDR1 and CDR2 from the germline V gene are SGHVS and FQNEAQ. The CDR3 spans 15 residues. The CDR3 is CASSFGTSGSEKLFF. For the CDR3, the DNA is TGTGCCAGCAGCTTCGGGACCTCTGGGTCCGAAAAACTGTTTTTT.

About this clone itself: A much larger clone differs by one base, so this may be a read error. The chain has TRBV7-2 and TRBJ1-1; maybe TRBD1 (5 bases). This CDR3 contains 13 residues. V shed 2 bases and J shed 1 base, with 5 bases lying between them. Per the germline V gene, CDR1 is SGHTA and CDR2 is FQGNSA. CDR3 sequence (DNA): TGTGCCAGCAGCTTACAGGGGAACACTGAAGCTTTCTTT. It specifies CASSLQGNTEAFF.

V and J are TRBV5-4 and TRBJ2-3; the match to TRBD2 covers 10 bases. The CDR3 contains 16 residues. The trim removed 3 bases at V and 4 bases at J, leaving 8 bases unmatched. Per germline, CDR1 SGHNT and CDR2 YYREEE (reference sequence). CDR3 DNA sequence: TGTGCCAGCAGCTGGGCTAGCGGGAGTGGTGCAGATACGCAGTATTTT. Its protein product is CASSWASGSGADTQYF. Full variable domain (missing parts from reference TRBV5-4 and TRBJ2-3): ETGVTQSPTHLIKTRGQQVTLRCSSQSGHNTVSWYQQALGQGPQFIFQYYREEENGRGNFPPRFSGLQFPNYSSELNVNALELDDSALYLCASSWASGSGADTQYFGPGTRLTVL.

The CDR3, as DNA: TGTGCCAGCAGTGAAGCGCAAGAGATTCCGACCTACGAGCAGTACTTC. Encoded protein: CASSEAQEIPTYEQYF. This chain connects TRBV6-1 to TRBJ2-7; no definite D call. V lost 0 bases to trimming and J lost 2 bases, with 14 bases between them. Looked up from germline, CDR1 is MNHNS and CDR2 is SASEGT. CDR3 length equals 16 residues.

The genes are TRBV30 and TRBJ2-2; TRBD2 agrees at 11 bases. J lost 5 bases, V lost 3 bases, and 2 bases had no gene match. The CDR3 sequence is 14 residues long. CDR1 and CDR2 (germline): GTSNPN, SVGIG (reference sequence). The CDR3 loop is CAWRTSGATGELFF. The CDR3 nucleotides read TGTGCCTGGAGGACTAGCGGGGCTACCGGGGAGCTGTTTTTT.

J is TRBJ2-2 and V is TRBV5-4; 12 bases fit TRBD2. Germline V lookup: CDR1 SGHNT, CDR2 YYREEE (reference sequence). V trimming: 4 bases; J trimming: 7 bases; junction bases outside the gene matches: 8. This CDR3 region has 16 residues. The CDR3 coding sequence is TGTGCCAGCAGCCCTAGCGGGAGGGCCAGTGGCGGGGAGCTGTTTTTT. Translating gives CASSPSGRASGGELFF.